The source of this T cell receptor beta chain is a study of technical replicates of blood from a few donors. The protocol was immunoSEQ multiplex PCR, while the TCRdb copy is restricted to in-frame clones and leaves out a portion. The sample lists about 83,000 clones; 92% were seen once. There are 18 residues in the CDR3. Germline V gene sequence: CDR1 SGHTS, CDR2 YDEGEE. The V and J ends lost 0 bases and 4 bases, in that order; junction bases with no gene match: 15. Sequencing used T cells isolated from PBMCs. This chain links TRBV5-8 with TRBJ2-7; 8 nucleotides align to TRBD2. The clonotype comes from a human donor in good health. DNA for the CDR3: TGTGCCAGCAGCTTGGCCGCGGGGACTAGAAGTTTTTTATACGAGCAGTACTTC. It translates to CASSLAAGTRSFLYEQYF.